The rows below give T cell receptor beta chains drawn from one sample of a study of blood T cell repertoires in COVID-19. The assay was immunoSEQ multiplex PCR, and TCRdb's table has in-frame clones only and misses some. The table lists some 310,000 clones, 90% of them singletons, with roughly 2.9% in the top ten. The specimen sequenced was peripheral blood. The receptors here all came from a young woman with COVID-19, enrolled during active disease. Each CDR3 is given with its conserved first and last residue. Each record gives: V gene, J gene, CDR3 protein.

TRBV15	TRBJ1-3	CATSRDSGSGNTIYF
TRBV15	TRBJ2-1	CATSRGTSGAYNEQFF
TRBV27	TRBJ1-4	CASSDRTNEKLFF
TRBV7-2	TRBJ2-1	CASSLLADSYNEQFF
TRBV28	TRBJ2-7	CASTLGGTGAYEQYF
TRBV6-1	TRBJ1-2	CASSEALWTETGGHTF
TRBV27	TRBJ1-1	CASSLSREGNTEAFF
TRBV13	TRBJ2-1	CASSLRIAAYNEQFF
TRBV4-1	TRBJ2-7	CASSQVTSVASYEQYF
TRBV5-4	TRBJ2-2	CASSLDWTSGRPVTGELFF
TRBV5-8	TRBJ2-1	CASSLAEGRYYNEQFF
TRBV3-1/TRBV3-2	TRBJ1-1	CASSRRDRGTEAFF
TRBV18	TRBJ1-4	CASSPFGGQGGEKLFF
TRBV11-2	TRBJ2-3	CASSLVGGGPTDTQYF
TRBV6-5	TRBJ1-1	CASSYVRETEAFF
TRBV11-3	TRBJ2-5	CASSPGTGAKTQYF
TRBV5-6	TRBJ2-7	CASSLRTSGIFSYEQYF
TRBV27	TRBJ1-5	CASSSFGTGGQFQPQHF
TRBV5-1	TRBJ1-3	CASSFVGAGNTIYF
TRBV7-2	TRBJ1-1	CASSLGLGRRNEAFF
TRBV7-9	TRBJ1-4	CASSSKGVRGNEKLFF
TRBV21-1	TRBJ2-1	CASSKVVKPGGNEQFF
TRBV5-1	TRBJ1-2	CASSLEAGQGNGYTF
TRBV10-3	TRBJ2-3	CAISELPGTQGTSGRLTDTQYF
TRBV19	TRBJ1-5	CASSISGQPQHF
TRBV5-8	TRBJ2-7	CASSFSGTGNYEQYF
TRBV30	TRBJ1-2	CAWSLLGQGNGYTF